This T cell receptor (beta chain) was captured by sequencing in a study of cytomegalovirus exposure and HLA in healthy donors. Study overall: When 300 to 400 donors were genotyped, roughly four fifths of them were found to fall in the Caucasian-associated ancestry cluster.

Note on this clone: Its specificity is unknown.

Regarding the study as a whole: In a later analysis, HLA-C alleles had the fewest associated TCRs, DRB1 alleles the most.

The V end lost 6 bases, the J end lost 0 bases, and 21 bases lay between the germline ends. CDR3 length: 19 residues. Germline values: CDR1 SEHNR, CDR2 FQNEAQ (reference sequence). PCR was performed using 60 Vbeta and 13 Jbeta primers. Produced via immunoSEQ multiplex PCR; TCRdb's table is partial and in-frame only. In the table there are over 55,000 clones, approximately 87% of which are singletons. Sequenced material: PBMCs. The receptor was derived from a man aged 18 to 35 in good health and CMV-seronegative. This chain joins TRBV7-9 and TRBJ2-6; a possible D gene is TRBD1 (5 bases). CDR3 region: CASRSQGQGVASGANVLTF. The CDR3 bases are TGTGCCAGCAGGTCCCAGGGCCAGGGTGTCGCCTCTGGGGCCAACGTCCTGACTTTC.